One sample yielded the 8 T cell receptor gamma chains listed below, sequenced in a study of Vδ1+ human thymocytes. Study-wide findings and caveats: Thymic TRG and TRD repertoires appeared highly polyclonal.

Their antigens are not known. Sequences come from RNA converted to cDNA by reverse transcription. Pooled V-gene forward primers with one constant-region reverse primer generated the CDR3 amplicons by multiplex PCR. TCRdb re-called clones from the multiplex PCR reads via CATT. The sample lists roughly 6,700 gamma-chain clones; approximately 38% were seen once. What was sequenced was Vdelta1+ gamma-delta thymocytes from the thymus. As for subset: FACS-sorted CD3+ TCRalphabeta- TCRVdelta1+ TCRVdelta2- thymocytes. The receptors stem from a boy in the first two years of life who had congenital heart surgery.

This clone was counted only a few times. J is TRGJ1 or TRGJ2 and V is TRGV5. V dropped 3 bases and J dropped 3; count of bases not matched to a gene: 8. The CDR3 extends over 14 amino acids. Per the germline V gene, CDR1 is VINAFY and CDR2 is YDVSNSKD. CDR3 nucleotide sequence: TGTGCCACCTGGGACCCCCGACCTTATTATAAGAAACTCTTT. Translation gives CATWDPRPYYKKLF.

V gene TRGV4 combines with J gene TRGJ1 or TRGJ2. The J gene was not available in TCRdb and was assigned here by matching the DNA to germline segments. Unmatched junction bases numbered 4, after V lost 0 bases and J lost 2 bases. The germline V gene has CDR1 EGSTGY and CDR2 YDSYTSSV. The CDR3 consists of 14 residues. The CDR3 sequence: CATWDGKDYYKKLF. The CDR3 nucleotides are TGTGCCACCTGGGATGGGAAGGATTATTATAAGAAACTCTTT.

The J gene was recorded as TRGJ1 or TRGJ2; no V gene was called. The CDR3 covers 10 residues. For the CDR3, the DNA is TGTGCCACCTGGGTTCGCAAGAAACTCTTT. This codes for CATWVRKKLF.

V gene TRGV5 was called; the J gene was not. This CDR3 has 10 amino acids. Germline assignment: CDR1 VINAFY and CDR2 YDVSNSKD. CDR3 region: CATWRNEVLF. As DNA, the CDR3 is TGTGCCACCTGGCGTAACGAGGTACTCTTT.

This clone occurred a few times. This sequence joins TRGV5 and TRGJ1 or TRGJ2. The J gene was not available in TCRdb and was assigned here by matching the DNA to germline segments. The CDR3 totals 17 residues. Germline loops: CDR1 VINAFY, CDR2 YDVSNSKD. The junction had 19 bases not matched to a gene; V was cut back by 0 bases and J by 8 bases. The CDR3 DNA follows: TGTGCCACCTGGGACAGGCCCTGGGTAGGGCCGTCGGATAAGAAACTCTTT. Translated: CATWDRPWVGPSDKKLF.

This clone has a handful of counts. Other DNA sequences in the same sample also yield this CDR3. This chain joins TRGV5 and TRGJ1 or TRGJ2. The V and J ends lost 0 bases and 12 bases, in that order; junction bases with no gene match: 5. This CDR3 is built from 11 residues. Germline V gene sequence: CDR1 VINAFY, CDR2 YDVSNSKD. The CDR3: CATWDRRRKLF. As DNA, the CDR3 is TGTGCCACCTGGGACAGGCGTAGGAAACTCTTT.

The V call is TRGV5, the J call TRGJ1 or TRGJ2. The V and J ends lost 0 bases and 9 bases, in that order; junction bases with no gene match: 5. The CDR3 sequence is 12 residues long. Germline values: CDR1 VINAFY, CDR2 YDVSNSKD. The CDR3 bases are TGTGCCACCTGGGACAGGCGATTTAAGAAACTCTTT. It yields the protein CATWDRRFKKLF.

The chain couples TRGV9 to TRGJ1 or TRGJ2. The J gene, missing from TCRdb, was assigned here through DNA to germline matching. Germline loops: CDR1 GITISATS, CDR2 ISYDGTV (reference sequence). Losses at the gene ends were 0 bases for V and 1 base for J; bases not matched to a gene: 21. The CDR3 runs to 20 residues. The CDR3 nucleotides are TGTGCCTTGTGGGAGGTGCCCCCGGGCGACCGAATTTTCAATTATTATAAGAAACTCTTT. Its translation is CALWEVPPGDRIFNYYKKLF.